This T cell receptor beta chain was observed in a study of T cell responses to AZD1222 COVID-19 vaccine (dated by TCRdb to about 2021). Turning to the overall study: AZD1222 recipients whose second dose came at about 4 weeks and those whose second dose came at about 12 weeks were combined into one group, since spike-specific TCR depth and breadth did not differ between the two schedules. Enrollment into the trials was organized by age into subgroups of 18-55, 56-69 and 70-plus years, and those subgroups contained roughly 150, 30 and 60 TCR-sequenced participants, respectively. A total of about 230 trial participants underwent TCR sequencing, of whom some 210 received two doses of AZD1222 and some 26 received two doses of the MenACWY control vaccine.

Trimming removed 6 bases from V and 4 bases from J, leaving 28 bases between the germline ends. CDR1 and CDR2, per the germline V gene (reference sequence), are LNHDA and SQIVND. The CDR3 sequence holds 19 residues, the cysteine and phenylalanine included. Solely the CDR3 DNA is kept, with 57 bases framed from the first base. The research as a whole found: Only five or six AZD1222 recipients were SARS-CoV-2 seropositive at baseline, limiting conclusions about previously exposed vaccinees. Vaccine-associated CD4 TCRs spanned the whole spike protein, with dominant responses in regions 160-218 and 743-854. Most participants were white British and females outnumbered males, and the authors suggested that clonal diversity may have been underestimated. Because no samples from the day 14 peak response were available, repertoires could be characterized only after the peak T cell response. Spike-specific TCR breadth and depth rose significantly after two AZD1222 doses compared with day 0 and with MenACWY recipients. Nearly half of unique spike-specific TCRs reportedly recognized epitopes outside regions mutated in the B.1.351 and B.1.1.7 variants. The 56-69-year group was small, and its depth increase did not reach significance, likely because of low power.

The CDR3 regions of human TCRbeta chains were analyzed by immunosequencing. Regarding the original processing steps: Repertoire TCRs were checked for matches against a reference library of SARS-CoV-2-specific TCRs that had been generated using the MIRA antigen-specificity platform. Breadth was defined as the fraction of unique TCRs that were SARS-CoV-2-associated, and depth was defined as the fraction of total T cells that were SARS-CoV-2-associated. Using the MIRA data, each spike-specific TCR was mapped to the spike region that the TCR reacts to and placed in a CD4 or CD8 class. Log10-transformed breadth and depth values were compared by one-way ANOVA with Sidak's multiple comparisons tests. Drawn from immuneACCESS, this table holds only the in-frame rearrangements with V and J called that TCRdb kept. Clones are partly lost; checked studies trace under half to an unresolved V gene and leave the rest unexplained. That table supplies the V and J calls and clone size; D and trimming were determined from the DNA. Across this sample there are some 140,000 clones, with 90% seen only once. Clones ranked in the top ten supply 18% of the sample.

What the time point label conveys for this sample: baseline before first vaccination. The vaccinee samples were drawn from two UK trials, COV001 and COV002, one of which was a single-blind randomized controlled phase 2/3 trial testing AZD1222 (ChAdOx1 nCoV-19) in healthy adults. For TCRbeta chain sequencing, PBMC samples from trial participants were taken at day 0 and at day 28 after the second dose. To note about this clone: It lacks a known antigen. Within one base of it there is no much larger clone, and no base qualities were kept.

The chain is assembled from TRBV19 and TRBJ1-5; perhaps TRBD1 is the D gene, with 6 bases matching. The sequencing here drew on peripheral blood, taken on day 0 of AZD1222 vaccination. This sequence was found in an adult in good health. This receptor has the CDR3 CASSPSLYKQGGRNQPQHF. The base sequence is TGTGCCAGTAGCCCCTCCCTTTACAAACAGGGTGGTAGAAATCAGCCCCAGCATTTT.